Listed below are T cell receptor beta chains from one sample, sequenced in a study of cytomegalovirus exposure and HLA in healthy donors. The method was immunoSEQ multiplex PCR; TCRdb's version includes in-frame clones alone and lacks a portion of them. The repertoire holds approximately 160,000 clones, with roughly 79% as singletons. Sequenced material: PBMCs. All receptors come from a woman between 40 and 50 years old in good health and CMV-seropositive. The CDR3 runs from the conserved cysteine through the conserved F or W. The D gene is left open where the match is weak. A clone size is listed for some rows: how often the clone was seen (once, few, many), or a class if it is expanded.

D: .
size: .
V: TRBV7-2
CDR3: CASSAGLNSPLHF

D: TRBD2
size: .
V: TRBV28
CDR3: CASSLNIWGGTDTQYF

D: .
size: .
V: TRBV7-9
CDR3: CASSLTSYEQYF

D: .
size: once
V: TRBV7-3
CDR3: CASSLRSAYNEQFF

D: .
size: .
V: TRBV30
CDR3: CAWSTGPGYTF

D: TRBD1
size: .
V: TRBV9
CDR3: CASSARDSNNEQFF

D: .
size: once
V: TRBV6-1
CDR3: CASSESLVTGGYTF

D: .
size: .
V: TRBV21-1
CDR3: CASKDRAYYGYTF

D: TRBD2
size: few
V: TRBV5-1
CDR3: CASSLGPSGANTGELFF

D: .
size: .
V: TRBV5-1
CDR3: CASSLRGTRADTIYF

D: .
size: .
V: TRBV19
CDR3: CASSIVALAANVLTF

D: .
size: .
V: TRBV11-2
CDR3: CASSLGPGFWETQYF

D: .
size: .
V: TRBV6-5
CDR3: CASSLTDTYEQYF

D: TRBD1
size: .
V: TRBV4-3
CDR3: CASSAGTGGVNTEAFF

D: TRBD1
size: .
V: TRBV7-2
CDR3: CASSLDVSGTGGAYRGYTF

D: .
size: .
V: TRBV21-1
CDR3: CASSKGGPNTEAFF

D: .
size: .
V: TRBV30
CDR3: CAWTRGAYNSPLHF

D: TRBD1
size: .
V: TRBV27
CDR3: CASSRTGVGYGYTF

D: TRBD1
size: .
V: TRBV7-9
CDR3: CASSQQGAPRNIQYF

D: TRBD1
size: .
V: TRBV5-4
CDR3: CASAPGTVYNEQFF

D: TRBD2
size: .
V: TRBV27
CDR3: CASSSPHGGGYTGELFF

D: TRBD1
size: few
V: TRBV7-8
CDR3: CASSLNRGSTNEKLFF

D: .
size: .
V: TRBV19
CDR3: CAIEDRRSGANVLTF

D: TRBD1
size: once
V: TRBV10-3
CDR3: CAISPGQGYEQYF

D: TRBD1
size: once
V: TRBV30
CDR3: CAWSVPGQGREKLFF

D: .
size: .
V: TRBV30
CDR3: CAWSFKGTSTDTQYF

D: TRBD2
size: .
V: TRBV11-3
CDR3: CASSATGTRYEQYF

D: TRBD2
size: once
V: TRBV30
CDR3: CAWSQTSGGAYEQYF

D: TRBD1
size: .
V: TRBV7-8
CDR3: CASSSTGARGYTF

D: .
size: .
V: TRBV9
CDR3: CASSAEGGGANFIGRRADTQYF

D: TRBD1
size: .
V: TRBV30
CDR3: CAWSTDRGVNMGSPLHF

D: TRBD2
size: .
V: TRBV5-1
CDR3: CASSERGGRPDTQYF

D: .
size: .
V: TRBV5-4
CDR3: CASSLQEITDTQYF

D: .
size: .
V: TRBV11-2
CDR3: CASSLAPPQGGYEQYF

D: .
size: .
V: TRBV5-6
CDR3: CASSSRDTDSDTQYF

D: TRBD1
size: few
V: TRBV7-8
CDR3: CASSLDRIARGQGYGYTF

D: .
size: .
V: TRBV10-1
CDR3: CASSEGSSWTATGHEQYF

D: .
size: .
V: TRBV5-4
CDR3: CASSLEPTASGLGYTF

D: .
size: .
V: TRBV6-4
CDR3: CASSAEGLNSPLHF

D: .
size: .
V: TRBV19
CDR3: CASTSQGYTGELFF

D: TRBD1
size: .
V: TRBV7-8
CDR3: CASNGQVDQPQHF

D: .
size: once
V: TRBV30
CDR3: CAWSVKGMRGQPQHF

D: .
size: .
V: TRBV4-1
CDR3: CASRTRAANTGELFF

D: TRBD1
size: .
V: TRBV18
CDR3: CASSRDRVSVTNEKLFF

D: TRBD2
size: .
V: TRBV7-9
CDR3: CASSSGGSEQFF

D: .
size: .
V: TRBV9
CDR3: CASSAGYGWENAEAFF

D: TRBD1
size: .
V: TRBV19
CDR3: CASSYGRGLGGELFF

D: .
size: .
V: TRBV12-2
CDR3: CASRAEEDYRNEQYF

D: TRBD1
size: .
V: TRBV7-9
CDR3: CASTPQGAHEQFF

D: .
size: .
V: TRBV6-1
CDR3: CASSDYDRTYEQYF

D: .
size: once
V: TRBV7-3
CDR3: CASSPRGSQGGYEQYF

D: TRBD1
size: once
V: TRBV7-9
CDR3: CASIRTDRGGNEQFF